This T cell receptor (beta chain) was obtained from a study of blood T cell repertoires in COVID-19. At the level of the study: Samples came from the United States, Italy and Spain, spanning acute and convalescent COVID-19. From T cells, B-cell-depleted T cells, or PBMCs came the material, which was cDNA or gDNA.

In the original workflow: Estimates of nucleated cell counts were drawn from the amplification of reference gene primers. Sequenced by immunoSEQ multiplex PCR; TCRdb stores in-frame clones only, minus some. V and J calls and clone size are as listed in that table; D and trimming were resolved from the DNA. The table includes 250,000 to 300,000 clones, less than 85% detected once. The junction had 9 bases not matched to a gene; V was cut back by 0 bases and J by 4 bases. This CDR3 comprises 17 residues. Looked up from germline, CDR1 is LGHNA and CDR2 is YSLEER. The receptor was isolated from a woman in her late teens or twenties with acute or convalescent COVID-19. Sequenced: peripheral blood. The V and J genes are TRBV4-3 and TRBJ1-3, with 7 bases identical to TRBD1. This CDR3 reads CASSQEPRQTGGNTIYF. Written as DNA, the CDR3 is TGCGCCAGCAGCCAAGAGCCCCGCCAGACAGGGGGAAACACCATATATTTT.